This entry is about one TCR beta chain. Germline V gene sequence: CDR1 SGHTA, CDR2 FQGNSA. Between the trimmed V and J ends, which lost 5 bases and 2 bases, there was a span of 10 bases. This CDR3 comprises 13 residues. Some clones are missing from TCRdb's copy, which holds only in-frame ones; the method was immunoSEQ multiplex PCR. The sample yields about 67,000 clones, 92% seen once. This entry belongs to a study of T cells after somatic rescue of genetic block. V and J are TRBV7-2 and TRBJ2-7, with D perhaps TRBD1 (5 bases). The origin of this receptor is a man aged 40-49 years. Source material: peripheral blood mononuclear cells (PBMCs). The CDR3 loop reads CASSSRAPYEQYF. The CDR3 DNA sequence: TGTGCCAGCAGCAGCAGGGCACCCTACGAGCAGTACTTC. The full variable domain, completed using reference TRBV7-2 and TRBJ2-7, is GAGVSQSPSNKVTEKGKDVELRCDPISGHTALYWYRQSLGQGLEFLIYFQGNSAPDKSGLPSDRFSAERTGGSVSTLTIQRTQQEDSAVYLCASSSRAPYEQYFGPGTRLTVT.